The 15 T cell receptor beta chains listed next were all sequenced from one sample in a study of T cell changes during pregnancy in multiple sclerosis. Clones were sequenced by immunoSEQ multiplex PCR, and TCRdb holds only the in-frame ones, with some missing. The sample includes over 85,000 clones, 91% of them seen just once. Sequenced here: peripheral blood, sampled after pregnancy. These receptors were taken from a female donor in good health, enrolled as a control in a pregnancy study.

The V gene is TRBV6-6, the J gene TRBJ1-1; D remains ambiguous. Trimming took off 10 bases at V and 7 bases at J, with 16 bases between the two ends. CDR1 is MNHNY, CDR2 SVGAGI, per germline (reference sequence). This CDR3 has 12 amino acids. DNA for the CDR3: TGTGCCACTACTTTTACCCGCCGTGAAGCTTTCTTT. Its protein product is CATTFTRREAFF.

The chain couples TRBV4-3 to TRBJ1-1, with D possibly TRBD1 on 5 matching bases. Germline V lookup: CDR1 LGHNA, CDR2 YSLEER. With 4 bases removed from V and 2 bases from J, the gap between germline ends came to 11 bases. The CDR3 length is 14 residues. For the CDR3, the DNA is TGCGCCAGCAGCCCGGGGGGGATCAACACTGAAGCTTTCTTT. It specifies CASSPGGINTEAFF.

The J gene is TRBJ1-6, the V gene TRBV27; D gene uncertain. Trimming took off 7 bases at V and 4 bases at J, with 14 bases between the two ends. Germline values: CDR1 MNHEY, CDR2 SMNVEV (reference sequence). CDR3 length: 15 residues. The CDR3 coding sequence is TGTGCCAGCAAGTCCGCGCGGTATTATAATTCACCCCTCCACTTT. Translated, it gives CASKSARYYNSPLHF.

The J gene is TRBJ1-3, the V gene TRBV15; TRBD1 agrees at 7 bases. Germline V gives CDR1 LNHNV, CDR2 YYDKDF (reference sequence). This CDR3 contains 16 residues. V trimming: 3 bases; J trimming: 2 bases; junction bases outside the gene matches: 7. CDR3 residues: CATSSYRGGTGNTIYF. The CDR3, as DNA: TGTGCCACCAGCAGTTACAGGGGAGGAACTGGAAACACCATATATTTT.

In its sample, this clone was seen once. This chain connects TRBV4-3 to TRBJ1-6; the D gene is possibly TRBD1 (5 bases). The CDR3 is 17 amino acids. From germline, CDR1 is LGHNA and CDR2 YSLEER. The V and J ends lost 0 bases and 7 bases respectively, with 16 bases between them. CDR3 nucleotide sequence: TGCGCCAGCAGCCAAGAGGTCCGTGGGGCTCGGAATTCACCCCTCCACTTT. Its protein is CASSQEVRGARNSPLHF.

The rearrangement joins TRBV10-3 to TRBJ1-1, with D perhaps TRBD1 (5 bases). CDR3 length equals 15 residues. Germline CDR1 and CDR2: ENHRY and SYGVKD. Trimming removed 6 bases from V and 5 bases from J, with 19 bases in between. The CDR3 DNA sequence: TGTGCCATCAGAGACTTGGGGGGGGGAGTTACTGAAGCTTTCTTT. This translates into CAIRDLGGGVTEAFF.

This CDR3 reads CASSLTMGQGESPLHF. CDR3 sequence (DNA): TGTGCCAGCTCACTAACCATGGGACAGGGAGAATCACCCCTCCACTTT. This chain links TRBV18 with TRBJ1-6; 9 bases fit TRBD1. Germline-derived CDR1 and CDR2 are KGHSH and LQKENI. The CDR3 covers 16 residues. The ends lost 4 bases at V and 10 bases at J; junction bases unmatched: 11.

The J gene is TRBJ1-4, the V gene TRBV5-1; D call uncertain. The CDR3 sequence is 14 residues long. Deletions cut 5 bases from V and 0 bases from J, with 8 bases between. The germline gives CDR1 SGHRS, CDR2 YFSETQ. The CDR3 is CASSSTATNEKLFF. In DNA form, the CDR3 reads TGCGCCAGCAGTTCAACAGCAACTAATGAAAAACTGTTTTTT.

The chain uses TRBV27 and TRBJ1-2; TRBD1 matches at 7 bases. The length of the CDR3 is 12 residues. Germline CDR1 and CDR2: MNHEY and SMNVEV (reference sequence). Unmatched junction bases numbered 2, after V lost 2 bases and J lost 8 bases. The CDR3 bases are TGTGCCAGCAGTTTAAGGGGGCACGGCTACACCTTC. Translation gives CASSLRGHGYTF.

CDR3 sequence: CASSRSARQGGQETQYF. The CDR3, as DNA: TGTGCCAGTAGTCGTTCGGCTAGGCAGGGGGGCCAAGAGACCCAGTACTTC. The chain joins TRBV19 to TRBJ2-5, with a tentative D call TRBD1 (7 bases). This CDR3 has 17 amino acids. Trimming stripped 5 bases from V and 1 base from J, with 20 bases between. The germline V gene encodes CDR1 LNHDA and CDR2 SQIVND (reference sequence). The whole variable domain, filled in from reference TRBV19 and TRBJ2-5, reads DGGITQSPKYLFRKEGQNVTLSCEQNLNHDAMYWYRQDPGQGLRLIYYSQIVNDFQKGDIAEGYSVSREKKESFPLTVTSAQKNPTAFYLCASSRSARQGGQETQYFGPGTRLLVL.

This chain uses TRBV2 with TRBJ1-5, with a tentative D call TRBD1 (5 bases). Germline loops: CDR1 SNHLY, CDR2 FYNNEI. The CDR3 runs 14 residues. Between the trimmed V and J ends, which lost 6 bases and 3 bases, there was a span of 12 bases. The CDR3 is CASRAGKVNQPQHF. DNA of the CDR3: TGTGCCAGCAGGGCAGGGAAGGTCAATCAGCCCCAGCATTTT.

The chain is built from TRBV7-2 and TRBJ2-5, with D perhaps matching TRBD2 (6 bases). Germline-derived CDR1 and CDR2 are SGHTA and FQGNSA. Trimming took 3 bases from V and 5 from J, leaving 16 bases between them. This CDR3 spans 15 amino acids. CDR3 sequence reads: CASSLGLGSGETQYF. The CDR3 region has the DNA TGTGCCAGCAGCTTGGGCTTGGGGAGCGGGGAGACCCAGTACTTC.

The V call is TRBV5-4, the J call TRBJ1-2, with D perhaps matching TRBD1 (6 bases). The germline gives CDR1 SGHNT, CDR2 YYREEE (reference sequence). Deletions cut 2 bases from V and 4 bases from J, with 21 bases between. This CDR3 contains 17 residues. CDR3 sequence (DNA): TGTGCCAGCAGCTTAGGGGGAAACGAGGGGGAGATCTATGGCTACACCTTC. Protein product: CASSLGGNEGEIYGYTF.

The chain joins TRBV6-5 to TRBJ2-1, with D tentatively TRBD2 (7 bases). V was pared by 2 bases and J by 6 bases, with 14 bases between. The CDR3 spans 15 residues. The V gene's germline CDR1 is MNHEY and CDR2 SVGAGI. As DNA, the CDR3 is TGTGCCAGCAGTTACGGGGGGGGCATAAGCAATGAGCAGTTCTTC. It translates to CASSYGGGISNEQFF.

This clone was observed a handful of times. The rearrangement uses TRBV20-1 and TRBJ1-1; 7 bases match TRBD1. This CDR3 contains 11 residues. V lost 1 base to trimming and J lost 7 bases; unmatched junction nucleotides: 0. The germline gives CDR1 DFQATT, CDR2 SNEGSKA (reference sequence). CDR3 residues: CSARGQGEAFF. CDR3 DNA: TGCAGTGCTAGAGGACAGGGTGAAGCTTTCTTT.